These 17 T cell receptor beta chains were all obtained from the same sample, sequenced in a study of beta chain features in type 1 diabetes. The isolated RNA, all of it, was reverse transcribed, so expressed TCRB transcripts were what got sequenced. Using immunoSEQ multiplex PCR, the repertoire was profiled, and TCRdb retains in-frame clones only, with some absent. In the table there are 600,000 to 700,000 clones, around 12% of which are singletons. Whole-study results and caveats: Within each of all four CD4+ subsets, Type 1 diabetes patients had TCRB CDR3s that were moderately but significantly shorter.

Their cognate antigens are unknown. Sequencing was done on a sample of naive CD4+ T cells from blood. The receptors derive from a young man with type 1 diabetes.

This chain joins TRBV28 and TRBJ1-1; D is undetermined. The V gene lost 6 bases and the J gene lost 6 bases, with 14 bases spanning the gap. CDR3 length: 13 amino acids. Germline V lookup: CDR1 MDHEN, CDR2 SYDVKM. The CDR3 DNA reads TGTGCCAGCAGCCACCTCAGGACCCCTGAAGCTTTCTTT. It codes for CASSHLRTPEAFF.

This clone was counted a few times. V is TRBV6-5 and J is TRBJ1-2; 7 nucleotides line up with TRBD1. The CDR3 is 13 amino acids. Germline V gene lookup returns CDR1 MNHEY and CDR2 SVGAGI. V was clipped by 6 bases and J by 2 bases; unmatched bases: 3. The CDR3 loop is CASRTGRNYGYTF. The CDR3 DNA reads TGTGCCAGCAGGACAGGGAGGAACTATGGCTACACCTTC.

This clone was detected only a few times. V and J are TRBV19 and TRBJ2-5, with D perhaps matching TRBD1 (5 bases). With 4 bases removed from V and 9 bases from J, the gap between germline ends came to 12 bases. This CDR3 is 12 amino acids long. Germline values: CDR1 LNHDA, CDR2 SQIVND (reference sequence). In nucleotides, the CDR3 is TGTGCCAGTAGTACCCAGGGTAATTCCCAGTACTTC. Its protein product is CASSTQGNSQYF.

J is TRBJ2-2 and V is TRBV2; unclear D gene. Germline CDR1 is SNHLY and CDR2 is FYNNEI. Trimming pared 2 bases from V and 4 bases from J, leaving 2 bases between. The CDR3 is 12 residues long. In DNA, the CDR3 is TGTGCCAGCAGTGAAATCACCGGGGAGCTGTTTTTT. Its translation is CASSEITGELFF. Variable domain in full (rest from reference TRBV2 and TRBJ2-2): EPEVTQTPSHQVTQMGQEVILRCVPISNHLYFYWYRQILGQKVEFLVSFYNNEISEKSEIFDDQFSVERPDGSNFTLKIRSTKLEDSAMYFCASSEITGELFFGEGSRLTVL.

This clone was detected a few times. This chain connects TRBV6-6 to TRBJ1-4; D gene uncertain. Looked up from germline, CDR1 is MNHNY and CDR2 is SVGAGI (reference sequence). V dropped 4 bases and J dropped 7 bases, with 10 bases sitting between them. The CDR3 is 13 residues long. Written as DNA, the CDR3 is TGTGCCAGCAGTTCCCGGGAGGGTGAAAAACTGTTTTTT. This gives the protein CASSSREGEKLFF.

The V call is TRBV5-1, the J call TRBJ2-7, with unresolved D. Trimming took 6 bases from V and 0 from J, leaving 16 bases between them. This CDR3 has 15 residues. CDR1 is SGHRS and CDR2 is YFSETQ in the germline V gene. The CDR3: CASTLTTGVSYEQYF. The CDR3 DNA reads TGCGCCAGCACCCTGACCACGGGTGTCTCCTACGAGCAGTACTTC.

This clone was detected only a few times. The chain couples TRBV6-6 to TRBJ1-4, with D unclear. V gave up 0 bases and J gave up 4 bases, with 9 bases separating them. The V gene's germline CDR1 is MNHNY and CDR2 SVGAGI (reference sequence). CDR3 length: 15 residues. CDR3 in amino acids: CASSYSRQLNEKLFF. CDR3 DNA: TGTGCCAGCAGTTACTCGAGGCAGCTTAATGAAAAACTGTTTTTT.

Only a few counts were recorded for this clone. V is TRBV30 and J is TRBJ2-3; the match to TRBD1 covers 12 bases. V lost 3 bases to trimming and J lost 4 bases; unmatched junction nucleotides: 5. This CDR3 has 15 residues. The V gene's germline CDR1 is GTSNPN and CDR2 SVGIG (reference sequence). Here the CDR3 DNA reads TGTGCCTGGAGCCCGGGACAGGGGGCCCCAGATACGCAGTATTTT. Its protein is CAWSPGQGAPDTQYF.

The chain uses TRBV7-9 and TRBJ2-1; possibly TRBD2 for D (7 bases). V lost 5 bases and J lost 5, with 16 bases in between. From germline, CDR1 is SEHNR and CDR2 FQNEAQ (reference sequence). The CDR3 length is 15 residues. CDR3 sequence (DNA): TGTGCCAGCAGCCCCTCGGGCGGGGGCAACAATGAGCAGTTCTTC. Protein product: CASSPSGGGNNEQFF.

The chain links TRBV7-9 to TRBJ1-2; D is ambiguous. Trimming shortened V by 8 bases and J by 2 bases, and 12 bases separated the two germline ends. The germline CDR1 and CDR2 sequences are SEHNR and FQNEAQ (reference sequence). CDR3 size: 13 residues. CDR3 sequence reads: CASQTDENYGYTF. DNA for the CDR3: TGTGCCAGCCAGACTGATGAGAACTATGGCTACACCTTC. Variable domain in full (rest from reference TRBV7-9 and TRBJ1-2): DTGVSQNPRHKITKRGQNVTFRCDPISEHNRLYWYRQTLGQGPEFLTYFQNEAQLEKSRLLSDRFSAERPKGSFSTLEIQRTEQGDSAMYLCASQTDENYGYTFGSGTRLTVV.

This clone was observed a few times. The chain couples TRBV6-5 to TRBJ2-7, with D perhaps TRBD1 or TRBD2 (5 bases each). V lost 6 bases and J lost 1, with 16 bases in between. This CDR3 has 15 amino acids. Looked up from germline, CDR1 is MNHEY and CDR2 is SVGAGI. CDR3 sequence (DNA): TGTGCCAGCAGAGCCGACAGCGGTACATCCTACGAGCAGTACTTC. Protein sequence: CASRADSGTSYEQYF.

As regards this clone: At the DNA level, this CDR3 is encoded by other sequences in the same sample as well. The chain employs TRBV9 and TRBJ2-3; 8 bases align to TRBD1. Per the germline V gene, CDR1 is SGDLS and CDR2 is YYNGEE. CDR3 length equals 14 residues. J was trimmed by 4 bases and V by 1 base; bases with no gene match: 2. CDR3 DNA: TGTGCCAGCAGCGTATTACAGGGGGCAGATACGCAGTATTTT. It is translated as CASSVLQGADTQYF.

This clone appeared a few times. V and J are TRBV6-1 and TRBJ2-6, with D possibly TRBD1 on 7 matching bases. V was trimmed by 4 bases and J by 0 bases, leaving 13 bases between them. Germline CDR1 is MNHNS and CDR2 is SASEGT. The CDR3 is made up of 17 amino acids. The CDR3 DNA reads TGTGCCAGCAGTGCGGCGGGACAGAACTCTGGGGCCAACGTCCTGACTTTC. Translating it yields CASSAAGQNSGANVLTF.

In its sample, this clone was seen a few times. CDR3 sequence reads: CASSQEVVPYGYTF. The CDR3 bases are TGTGCCAGCAGCCAAGAGGTGGTGCCTTATGGCTACACCTTC. The chain is built from TRBV14 and TRBJ1-2; D uncertain. The germline gives CDR1 SGHDN, CDR2 FVKESK. CDR3 length: 14 residues. V was cut by 0 bases and J by 5 bases, with 10 bases left in between.

This clone was detected a few times. This chain links TRBV7-9 with TRBJ2-7; possibly TRBD1 for D (6 bases). Germline V CDR1 and CDR2: SEHNR, FQNEAQ (reference sequence). V lost 2 bases to trimming and J lost 5 bases, with 10 bases between them. The CDR3 spans 13 residues. The CDR3 reads CASSLSGDNEQYF. The DNA of the CDR3 is TGTGCCAGCAGCTTATCAGGGGACAACGAGCAGTACTTC.

This clone has more than one count but fewer than ten. The J gene is TRBJ1-2, the V gene TRBV9; no reliable D call. The V end lost 0 bases, the J end lost 3 bases, and 18 bases lay between the germline ends. This CDR3 comprises 17 residues. Germline V CDR1 and CDR2: SGDLS, YYNGEE. CDR3 DNA: TGTGCCAGCAGCGTAGGGGGTGGCAGTTCTTGGTACTATGGCTACACCTTC. Encoded protein: CASSVGGGSSWYYGYTF. The full variable domain, completed using reference TRBV9 and TRBJ1-2, is DSGVTQTPKHLITATGQRVTLRCSPRSGDLSVYWYQQSLDQGLQFLIQYYNGEERAKGNILERFSAQQFPDLHSELNLSSLELGDSALYFCASSVGGGSSWYYGYTFGSGTRLTVV.

V gene TRBV28 combines with J gene TRBJ2-7, with 7 bases fitting TRBD1. The length of the CDR3 is 14 residues. CDR1 MDHEN and CDR2 SYDVKM come from the germline V gene. J lost 5 bases, V lost 4 bases, and 8 bases had no gene match. The CDR3, as DNA: TGTGCCAGCAGTTCGCCGACAGGGCCCCACGAGCAGTACTTC. Protein: CASSSPTGPHEQYF.